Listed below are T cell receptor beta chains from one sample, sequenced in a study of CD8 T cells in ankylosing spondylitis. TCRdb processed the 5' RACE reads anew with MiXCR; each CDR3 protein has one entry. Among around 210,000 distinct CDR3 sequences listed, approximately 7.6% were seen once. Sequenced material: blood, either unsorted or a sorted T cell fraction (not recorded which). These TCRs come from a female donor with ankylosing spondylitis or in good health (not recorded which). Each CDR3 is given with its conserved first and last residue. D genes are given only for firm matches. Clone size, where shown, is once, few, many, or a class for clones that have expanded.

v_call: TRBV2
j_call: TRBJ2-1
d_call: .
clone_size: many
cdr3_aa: CARRESDNEQFF
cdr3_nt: TGTGCCAGAAGGGAGTCTGACAATGAGCAGTTCTTC

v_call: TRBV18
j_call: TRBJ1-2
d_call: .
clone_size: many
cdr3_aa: CASSPLDRANYGYTF
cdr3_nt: TGTGCCAGCTCACCACTGGACAGAGCTAACTATGGCTACACCTTC

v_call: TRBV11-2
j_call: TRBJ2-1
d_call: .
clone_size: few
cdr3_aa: CASSLIGSLRNNEQFF
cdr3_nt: TGTGCCAGCAGCTTGATAGGGTCTTTGAGGAACAATGAGCAGTTCTTC

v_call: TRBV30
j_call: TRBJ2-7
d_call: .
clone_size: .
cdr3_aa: CAWSLGQVLEQYF
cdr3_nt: TGTGCCTGGAGTCTAGGGCAGGTACTTGAGCAGTACTTC

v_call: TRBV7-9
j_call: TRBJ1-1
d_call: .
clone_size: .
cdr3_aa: CASSLMEGGEAFF
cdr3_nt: TGTGCCAGCAGCTTAATGGAGGGCGGTGAAGCTTTCTTT

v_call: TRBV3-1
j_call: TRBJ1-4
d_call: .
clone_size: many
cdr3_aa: CASSQRTGGSWGEKLFF
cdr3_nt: TGTGCCAGCAGCCAACGGACCGGCGGATCGTGGGGGGAAAAACTGTTTTTT

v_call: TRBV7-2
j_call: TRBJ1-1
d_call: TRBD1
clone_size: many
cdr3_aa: CASSLEKGAGFAFF
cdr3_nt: TGTGCCAGCAGCTTAGAAAAGGGGGCCGGGTTTGCTTTCTTT

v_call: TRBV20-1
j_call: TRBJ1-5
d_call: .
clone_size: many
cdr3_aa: CSAEEVSNQPQHF
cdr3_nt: TGCAGTGCCGAAGAAGTTAGCAATCAGCCCCAGCATTTT

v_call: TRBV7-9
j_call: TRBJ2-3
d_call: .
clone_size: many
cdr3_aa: CASSLVPLYF
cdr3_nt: TGTGCCAGCAGCTTAGTCCCCTTATATTTT

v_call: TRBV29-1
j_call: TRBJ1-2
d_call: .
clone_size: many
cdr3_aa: CSVDRGGAAGPLYTF
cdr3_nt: TGCAGCGTTGATCGTGGCGGTGCGGCAGGACCCCTCTACACCTTC

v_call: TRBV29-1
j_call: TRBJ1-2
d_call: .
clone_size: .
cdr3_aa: CSDRPEGDHGYTF
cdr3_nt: TGCAGCGATCGACCAGAGGGGGACCATGGCTACACCTTC

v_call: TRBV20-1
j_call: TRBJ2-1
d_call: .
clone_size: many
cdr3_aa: CSASRGPNEQFF
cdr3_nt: TGCAGTGCTAGTCGGGGACCCAATGAGCAGTTCTTC

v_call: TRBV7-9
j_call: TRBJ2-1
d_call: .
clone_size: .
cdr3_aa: CASSRPGVRNEQFF
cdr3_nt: TGTGCCAGCAGCCGCCCAGGGGTTCGCAATGAGCAGTTCTTC

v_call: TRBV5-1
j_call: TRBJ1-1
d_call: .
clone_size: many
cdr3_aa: CASSPSGRTNTEAFF
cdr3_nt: TGCGCCAGCAGCCCCTCGGGAAGAACGAACACTGAAGCTTTCTTT

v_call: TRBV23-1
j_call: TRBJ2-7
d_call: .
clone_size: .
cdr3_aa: CASRRGGPHPNLYEQYF
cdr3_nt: TGCGCCAGCAGAAGAGGGGGTCCTCACCCTAATCTCTACGAGCAGTACTTC

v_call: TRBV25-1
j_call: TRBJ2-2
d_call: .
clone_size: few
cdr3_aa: CASTGAPPGTLSGELFF
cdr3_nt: TGTGCCAGCACCGGAGCTCCACCCGGGACCCTCAGCGGGGAGCTGTTTTTT

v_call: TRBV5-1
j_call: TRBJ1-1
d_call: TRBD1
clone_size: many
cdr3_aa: CASSPGQGITNTEAFF
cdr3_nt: TGCGCCAGCAGCCCCGGACAGGGTATTACTAACACTGAAGCTTTCTTT

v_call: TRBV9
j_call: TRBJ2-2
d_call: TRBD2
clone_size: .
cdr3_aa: CVSSPRSGANTGELFF
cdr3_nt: TGTGTCAGCAGTCCACGGAGCGGGGCGAACACCGGGGAGCTGTTTTTT

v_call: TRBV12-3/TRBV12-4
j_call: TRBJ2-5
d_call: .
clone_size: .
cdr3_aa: CASSFTRRGETQYF
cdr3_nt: TGTGCCAGCAGTTTCACTAGAAGAGGAGAGACCCAGTACTTC

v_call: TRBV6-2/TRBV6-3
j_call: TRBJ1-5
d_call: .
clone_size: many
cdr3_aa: CASGSNQPQHF
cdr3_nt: TGTGCCAGCGGGAGCAATCAGCCCCAGCATTTT

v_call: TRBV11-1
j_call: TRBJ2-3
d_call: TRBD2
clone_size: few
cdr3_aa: CASSFGLAGETQYF
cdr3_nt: TGTGCCAGCAGCTTCGGACTAGCGGGAGAAACGCAGTATTTT

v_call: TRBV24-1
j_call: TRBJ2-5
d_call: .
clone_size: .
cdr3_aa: CATSDQTGSPQETQYF
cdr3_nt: TGTGCCACCAGTGATCAAACAGGGAGTCCCCAAGAGACCCAGTACTTC

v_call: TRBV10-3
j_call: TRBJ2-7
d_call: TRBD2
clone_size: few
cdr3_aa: CAISEPSGGSYEQYF
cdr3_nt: TGTGCCATCAGTGAGCCTAGCGGGGGCTCCTACGAGCAGTACTTC

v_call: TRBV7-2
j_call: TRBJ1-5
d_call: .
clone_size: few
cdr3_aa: CASSAQGVSNQPQHF
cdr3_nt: TGTGCCAGCAGCGCACAGGGCGTGAGCAATCAGCCCCAGCATTTT

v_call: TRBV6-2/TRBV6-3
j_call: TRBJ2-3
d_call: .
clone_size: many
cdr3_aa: CASIRGPGTDTQYF
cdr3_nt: TGTGCCAGCATCAGGGGCCCAGGCACAGATACGCAGTATTTT

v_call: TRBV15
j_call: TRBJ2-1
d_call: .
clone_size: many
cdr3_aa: CATSRDLQYEQFF
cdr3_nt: TGTGCCACCAGCAGAGACCTACAATACGAGCAGTTCTTC

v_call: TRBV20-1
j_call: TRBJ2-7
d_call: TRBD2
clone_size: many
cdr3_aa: CSASSSGRIYEQYF
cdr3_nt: TGCAGTGCTAGCTCTAGCGGGAGGATCTACGAGCAGTACTTC

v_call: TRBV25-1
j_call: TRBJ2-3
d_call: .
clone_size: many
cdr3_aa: CASGRTESTDTQYF
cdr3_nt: TGTGCCAGCGGGCGGACAGAGAGCACAGATACGCAGTATTTT

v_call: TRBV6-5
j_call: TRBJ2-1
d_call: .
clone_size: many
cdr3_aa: CASSYSNRNEQFF
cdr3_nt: TGTGCCAGCAGTTACTCGAACCGGAATGAGCAGTTCTTC

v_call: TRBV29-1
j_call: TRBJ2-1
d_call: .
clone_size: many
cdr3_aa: CSVSPGSYNEQFF
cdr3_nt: TGCAGCGTGAGCCCGGGCTCCTACAATGAGCAGTTCTTC

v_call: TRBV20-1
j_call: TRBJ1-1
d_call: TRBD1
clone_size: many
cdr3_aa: CSASGRTGPRGTEAFF
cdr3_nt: TGCAGTGCTAGTGGGCGGACAGGGCCAAGGGGCACTGAAGCTTTCTTT

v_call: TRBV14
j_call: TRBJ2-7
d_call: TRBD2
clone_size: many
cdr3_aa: CASSPRLAGAYEQYF
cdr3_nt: TGCGCCAGCAGCCCCCGACTAGCCGGGGCCTACGAGCAGTACTTC

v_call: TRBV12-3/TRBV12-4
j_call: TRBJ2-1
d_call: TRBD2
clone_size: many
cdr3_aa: CASTRTSGRFNEQFF
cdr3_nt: TGTGCCAGTACGAGGACTAGCGGAAGGTTCAATGAGCAGTTCTTC

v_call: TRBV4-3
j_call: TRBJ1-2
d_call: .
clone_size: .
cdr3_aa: CASSQSRDGLRPGRYTF
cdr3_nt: TGCGCCAGCAGCCAATCCCGGGACGGATTACGGCCGGGCCGCTACACCTTC

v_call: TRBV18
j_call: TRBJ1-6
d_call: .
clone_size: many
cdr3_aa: CASSPGGQSHNSPLHF
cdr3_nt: TGTGCCAGCTCACCCGGCGGACAGAGCCATAATTCACCCCTCCACTTT

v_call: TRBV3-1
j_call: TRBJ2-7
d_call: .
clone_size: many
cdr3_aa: CASSQGLRSHEQYF
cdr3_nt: TGTGCCAGCAGCCAAGGCCTTCGGTCTCACGAGCAGTACTTC

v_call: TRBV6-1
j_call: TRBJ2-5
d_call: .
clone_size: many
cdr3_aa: CASSPGNQETQYF
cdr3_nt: TGTGCCAGCAGCCCCGGGAACCAAGAGACCCAGTACTTC

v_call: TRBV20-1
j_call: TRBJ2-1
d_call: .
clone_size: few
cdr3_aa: CSARDRWGDEQFF
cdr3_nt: TGCAGTGCTAGAGATCGCTGGGGGGATGAGCAGTTCTTC

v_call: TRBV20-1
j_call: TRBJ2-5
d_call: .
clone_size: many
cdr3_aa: CSARERRSQYF
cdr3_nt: TGCAGTGCTAGAGAAAGAAGGTCCCAGTACTTC

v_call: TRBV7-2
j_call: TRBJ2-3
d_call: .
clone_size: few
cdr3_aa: CASSFGSTSTDTQYF
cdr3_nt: TGTGCCAGCAGCTTCGGAAGTACTAGCACAGATACGCAGTATTTT

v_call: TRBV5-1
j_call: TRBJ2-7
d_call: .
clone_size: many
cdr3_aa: CASRRERGPYEQYF
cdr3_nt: TGCGCCAGCAGACGGGAGAGGGGACCCTACGAGCAGTACTTC

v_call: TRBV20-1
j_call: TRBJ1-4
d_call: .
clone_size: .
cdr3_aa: CCARAAPPQVGSEKLFF
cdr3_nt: TGCTGTGCTAGAGCCGCGCCCCCACAGGTGGGATCTGAAAAACTGTTTTTT

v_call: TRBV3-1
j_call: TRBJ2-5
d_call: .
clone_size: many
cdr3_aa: CASSDIGTQYF
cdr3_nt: TGTGCCAGCAGCGATATAGGGACCCAGTACTTC

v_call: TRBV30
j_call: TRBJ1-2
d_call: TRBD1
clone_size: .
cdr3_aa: CAFDRGTWGHGYTF
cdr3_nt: TGTGCCTTCGACAGGGGGACTTGGGGGCATGGCTACACCTTC

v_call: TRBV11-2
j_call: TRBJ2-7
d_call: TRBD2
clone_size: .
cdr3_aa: CASSPLKRGLPYEQYF
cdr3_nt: TGTGCCAGCAGCCCCCTCAAGCGGGGCCTACCCTACGAGCAGTACTTC

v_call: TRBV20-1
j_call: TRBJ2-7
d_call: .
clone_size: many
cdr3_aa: CSARGTEARFPPYEQYF
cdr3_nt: TGCAGTGCAAGGGGCACCGAGGCGCGATTCCCCCCCTACGAGCAGTACTTC

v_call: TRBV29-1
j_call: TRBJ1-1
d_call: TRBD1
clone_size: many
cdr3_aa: CSVAGDRGHMNTEAFF
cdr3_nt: TGCAGCGTTGCCGGGGACAGGGGGCACATGAACACTGAAGCTTTCTTT

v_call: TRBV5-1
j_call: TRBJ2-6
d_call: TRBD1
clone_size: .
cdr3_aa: CASSPKDRGGRGGLDSGTNVLTF
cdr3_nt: TGCGCCAGCAGCCCCAAGGACAGGGGAGGTAGGGGCGGTCTTGACTCTGGGACCAACGTCCTGACTTTC

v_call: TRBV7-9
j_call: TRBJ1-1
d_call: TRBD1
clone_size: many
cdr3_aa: CASSLSEGQGNTEAFF
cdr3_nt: TGTGCCAGCAGCCTCTCAGAGGGACAGGGGAACACTGAAGCTTTCTTT

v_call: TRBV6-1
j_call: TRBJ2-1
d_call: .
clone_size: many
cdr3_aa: CASRLTLDDEQFF
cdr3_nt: TGTGCCAGCAGACTCACACTAGATGACGAGCAGTTCTTC

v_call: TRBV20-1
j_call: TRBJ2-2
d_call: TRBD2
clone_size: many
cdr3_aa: CSARVASGRDANTGELFF
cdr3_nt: TGCAGTGCTAGAGTCGCTAGCGGGAGAGATGCGAACACCGGGGAGCTGTTTTTT

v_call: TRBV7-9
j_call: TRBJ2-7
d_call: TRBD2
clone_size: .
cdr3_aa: CASSLSAGGFYEQYF
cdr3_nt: TGTGCCAGCAGCTTATCGGCGGGAGGATTTTACGAGCAGTACTTC

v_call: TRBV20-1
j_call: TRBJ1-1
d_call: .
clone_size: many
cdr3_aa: CSATFGRGAVPTEAFF
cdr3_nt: TGCAGTGCCACATTCGGACGGGGGGCGGTCCCCACTGAAGCTTTCTTT